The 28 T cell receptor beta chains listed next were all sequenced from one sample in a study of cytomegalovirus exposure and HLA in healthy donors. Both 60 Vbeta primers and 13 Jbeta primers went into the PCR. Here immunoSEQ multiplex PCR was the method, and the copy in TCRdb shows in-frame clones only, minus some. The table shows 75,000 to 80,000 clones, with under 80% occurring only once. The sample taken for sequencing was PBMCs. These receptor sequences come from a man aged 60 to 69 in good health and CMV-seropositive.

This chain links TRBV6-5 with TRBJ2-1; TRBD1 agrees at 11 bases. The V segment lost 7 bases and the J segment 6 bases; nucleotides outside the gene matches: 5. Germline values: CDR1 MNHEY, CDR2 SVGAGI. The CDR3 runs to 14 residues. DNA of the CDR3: TGTGCCAGCAAAGGGACAGGGGGGGGCAATGAGCAGTTCTTC. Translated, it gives CASKGTGGGNEQFF.

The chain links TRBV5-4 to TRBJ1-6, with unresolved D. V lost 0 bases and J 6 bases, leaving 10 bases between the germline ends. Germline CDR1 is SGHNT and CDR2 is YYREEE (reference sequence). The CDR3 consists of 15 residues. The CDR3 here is CASSLGSNLNSPLHF. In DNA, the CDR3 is TGTGCCAGCAGCTTGGGGAGCAACCTTAATTCACCCCTCCACTTT.

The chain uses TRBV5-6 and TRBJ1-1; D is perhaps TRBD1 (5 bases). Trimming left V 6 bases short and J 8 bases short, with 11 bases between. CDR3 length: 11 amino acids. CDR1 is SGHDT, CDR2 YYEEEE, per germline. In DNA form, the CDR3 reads TGTGCCAGCACCCTGGGGGGGGAAGCTTTCTTT. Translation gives CASTLGGEAFF.

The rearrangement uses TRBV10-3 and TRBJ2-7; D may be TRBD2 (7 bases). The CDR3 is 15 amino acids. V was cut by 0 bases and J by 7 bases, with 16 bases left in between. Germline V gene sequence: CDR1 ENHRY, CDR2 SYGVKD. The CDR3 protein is CAISESIMRGGEQYF. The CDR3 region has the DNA TGTGCCATCAGTGAGTCGATAATGAGGGGGGGAGAGCAGTACTTC.

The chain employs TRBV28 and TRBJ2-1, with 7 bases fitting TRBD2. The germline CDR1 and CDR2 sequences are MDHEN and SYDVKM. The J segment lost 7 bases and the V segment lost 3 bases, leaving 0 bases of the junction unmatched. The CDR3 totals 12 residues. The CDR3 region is CASSFGRNEQFF. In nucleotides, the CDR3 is TGTGCCAGCAGTTTCGGGAGGAATGAGCAGTTCTTC.

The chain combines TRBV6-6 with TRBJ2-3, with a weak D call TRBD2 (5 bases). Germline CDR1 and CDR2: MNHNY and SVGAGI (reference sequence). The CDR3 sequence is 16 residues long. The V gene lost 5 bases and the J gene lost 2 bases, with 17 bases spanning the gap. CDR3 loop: CASSIARGFPTDTQYF. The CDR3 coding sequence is TGTGCCAGCAGTATTGCCCGGGGTTTCCCCACAGATACGCAGTATTTT.

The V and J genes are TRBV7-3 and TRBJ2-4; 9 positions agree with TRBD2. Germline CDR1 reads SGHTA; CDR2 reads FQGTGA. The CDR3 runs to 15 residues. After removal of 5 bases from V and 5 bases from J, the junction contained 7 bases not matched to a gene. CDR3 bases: TGTGCCAGCAGCCCCCATAGCGGGAGCCAAAACATTCAGTACTTC. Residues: CASSPHSGSQNIQYF.

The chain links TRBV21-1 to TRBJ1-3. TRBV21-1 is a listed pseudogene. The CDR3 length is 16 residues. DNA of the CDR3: TGTGCCGCGGGGCTTTTTTTCGGCAACTCTGGAAACACCATATATTTT. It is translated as CAAGLFFGNSGNTIYF.

The CDR3 sequence is CASSYAIGYEQYF. The DNA for the CDR3 is TGTGCCAGCAGTTACGCTATCGGGTACGAGCAGTACTTC. The V call is TRBV6-5, the J call TRBJ2-7, with D unclear. The length of the CDR3 is 13 residues. V was clipped by 2 bases and J by 4 bases, with 9 bases between them. CDR1 is MNHEY and CDR2 is SVGAGI in the germline V gene.

The CDR3 loop is CASSLSDSVPYEQYF. The CDR3 nucleotides read TGCGCCAGCAGCCTATCGGACAGTGTCCCCTACGAGCAGTACTTC. The genes are TRBV4-1 and TRBJ2-7, with D maybe TRBD1 (6 bases). V lost 4 bases, J lost 2 bases, and 15 bases lay in between. In germline, CDR1 is MGHRA, CDR2 YSYEKL. The length of the CDR3 is 15 residues.

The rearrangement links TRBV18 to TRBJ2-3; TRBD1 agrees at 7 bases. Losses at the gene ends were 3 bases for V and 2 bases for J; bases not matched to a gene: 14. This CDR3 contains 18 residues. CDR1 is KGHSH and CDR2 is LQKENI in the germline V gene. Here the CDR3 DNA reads TGTGCCAGCTCACCCAAACCCGAGAGGGACAGCGTCACAGATACGCAGTATTTT. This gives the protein CASSPKPERDSVTDTQYF.

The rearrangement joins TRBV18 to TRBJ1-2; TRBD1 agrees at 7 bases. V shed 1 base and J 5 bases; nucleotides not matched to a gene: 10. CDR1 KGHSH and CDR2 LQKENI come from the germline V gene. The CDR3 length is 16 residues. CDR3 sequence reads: CASSPQRSGQMYGYTF. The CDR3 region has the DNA TGTGCCAGCTCACCACAGCGATCGGGACAGATGTATGGCTACACCTTC.

The CDR3 bases are TGTGCCAGCAGCTTGGTGGGGGGGCGAGACTCCTACGAGCAGTACTTC. Translating it yields CASSLVGGRDSYEQYF. This chain uses TRBV5-4 with TRBJ2-7; D is possibly TRBD2 (7 bases). CDR1 and CDR2 (germline): SGHNT, YYREEE (reference sequence). The ends were cut back, 0 bases at V and 0 bases at J, with 13 bases in the middle. The CDR3 extends over 16 amino acids. Full variable domain (outside the CDR3, taken from reference TRBV5-4 and TRBJ2-7): ETGVTQSPTHLIKTRGQQVTLRCSSQSGHNTVSWYQQALGQGPQFIFQYYREEENGRGNFPPRFSGLQFPNYSSELNVNALELDDSALYLCASSLVGGRDSYEQYFGPGTRLTVT.

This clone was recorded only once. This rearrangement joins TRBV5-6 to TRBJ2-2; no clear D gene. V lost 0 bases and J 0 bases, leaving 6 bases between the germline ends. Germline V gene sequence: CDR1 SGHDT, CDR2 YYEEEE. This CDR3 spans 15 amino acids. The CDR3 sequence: CASSLVFTNTGELFF. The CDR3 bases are TGTGCCAGCAGCTTGGTGTTCACGAACACCGGGGAGCTGTTTTTT. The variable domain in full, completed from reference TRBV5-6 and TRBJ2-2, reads DAGVTQSPTHLIKTRGQQVTLRCSPKSGHDTVSWYQQALGQGPQFIFQYYEEEERQRGNFPDRFSGHQFPNYSSELNVNALLLGDSALYLCASSLVFTNTGELFFGEGSRLTVL.

Written as DNA, the CDR3 is TGCAGTGGAGGGAGGCTCTACGAGCAGTACTTC. It encodes CSGGRLYEQYF. The V call is TRBV20-1, the J call TRBJ2-7; D is possibly TRBD2 (6 bases). Looked up from germline, CDR1 is DFQATT and CDR2 is SNEGSKA (reference sequence). This CDR3 is 11 amino acids long. Between the trimmed V and J ends, which lost 7 bases and 3 bases, there was a span of 10 bases.

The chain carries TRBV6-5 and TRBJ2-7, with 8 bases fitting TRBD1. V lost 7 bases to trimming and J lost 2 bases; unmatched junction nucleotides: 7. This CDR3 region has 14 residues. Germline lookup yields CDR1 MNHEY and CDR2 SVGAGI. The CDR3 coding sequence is TGTGCCAGCAAAGCCAGGGGGCCTGCCTACGAGCAGTACTTC. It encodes CASKARGPAYEQYF.

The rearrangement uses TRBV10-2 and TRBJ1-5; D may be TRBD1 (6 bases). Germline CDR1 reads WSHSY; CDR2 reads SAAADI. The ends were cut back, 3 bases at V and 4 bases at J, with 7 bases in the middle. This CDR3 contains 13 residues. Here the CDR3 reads CASSDTGNQPQHF. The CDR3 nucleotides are TGCGCCAGCAGTGATACAGGGAATCAGCCCCAGCATTTT.

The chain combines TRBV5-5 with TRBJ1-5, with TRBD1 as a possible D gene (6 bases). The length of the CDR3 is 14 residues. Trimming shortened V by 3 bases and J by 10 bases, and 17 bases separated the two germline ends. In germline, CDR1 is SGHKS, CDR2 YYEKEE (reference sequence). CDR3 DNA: TGTGCCAGCAGCTCGACGGACAGCCCGGTTCCCCAGCATTTT. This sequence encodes CASSSTDSPVPQHF.

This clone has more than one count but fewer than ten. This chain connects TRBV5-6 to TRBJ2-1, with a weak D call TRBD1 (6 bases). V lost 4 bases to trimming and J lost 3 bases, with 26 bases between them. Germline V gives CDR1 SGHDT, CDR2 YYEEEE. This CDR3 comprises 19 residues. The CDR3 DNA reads TGTGCCAGCAGCACCGATCAAGGACAGCCCACAACCTTCTACAATGAGCAGTTCTTC. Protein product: CASSTDQGQPTTFYNEQFF.

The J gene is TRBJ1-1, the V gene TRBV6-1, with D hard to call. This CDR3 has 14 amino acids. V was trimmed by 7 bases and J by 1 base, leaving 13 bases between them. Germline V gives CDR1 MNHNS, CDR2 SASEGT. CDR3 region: CASKTLEGNTEAFF. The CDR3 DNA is TGTGCCAGCAAAACACTCGAGGGGAACACTGAAGCTTTCTTT.

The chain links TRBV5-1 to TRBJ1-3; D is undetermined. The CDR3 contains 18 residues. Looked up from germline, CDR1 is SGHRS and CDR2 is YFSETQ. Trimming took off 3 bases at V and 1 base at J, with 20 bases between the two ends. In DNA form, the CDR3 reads TGCGCCAGCAGCTACGACACCCCTACCTCCGCGTCTGGAAACACCATATATTTT. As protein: CASSYDTPTSASGNTIYF.

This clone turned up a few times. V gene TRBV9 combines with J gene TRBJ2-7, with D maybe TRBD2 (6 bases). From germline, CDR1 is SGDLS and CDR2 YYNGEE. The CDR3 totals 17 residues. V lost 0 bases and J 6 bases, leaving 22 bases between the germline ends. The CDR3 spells CASSVASGFGSRIEQYF. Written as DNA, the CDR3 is TGTGCCAGCAGCGTAGCTTCGGGGTTCGGGAGCCGGATCGAGCAGTACTTC.

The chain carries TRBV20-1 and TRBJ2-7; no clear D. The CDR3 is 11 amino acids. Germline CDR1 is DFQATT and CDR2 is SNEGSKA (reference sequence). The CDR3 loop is CREKSAYEQYF. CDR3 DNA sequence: TGCAGGGAGAAGTCGGCATACGAGCAGTACTTC.

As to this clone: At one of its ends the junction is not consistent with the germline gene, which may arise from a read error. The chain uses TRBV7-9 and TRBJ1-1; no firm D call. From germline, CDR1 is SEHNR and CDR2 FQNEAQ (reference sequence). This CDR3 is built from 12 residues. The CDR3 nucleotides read TGTTCCAGTCGGTCAGGTGCCGTTGAAGCTTTCTTT. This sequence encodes CSSRSGAVEAFF.

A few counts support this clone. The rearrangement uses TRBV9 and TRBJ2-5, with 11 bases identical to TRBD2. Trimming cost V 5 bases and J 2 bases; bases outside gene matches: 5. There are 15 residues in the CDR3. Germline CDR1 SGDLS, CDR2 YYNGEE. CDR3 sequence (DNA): TGTGCCAGCAGTACCATAGCGGGGGGGCAAGAGACCCAGTACTTC. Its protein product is CASSTIAGGQETQYF.

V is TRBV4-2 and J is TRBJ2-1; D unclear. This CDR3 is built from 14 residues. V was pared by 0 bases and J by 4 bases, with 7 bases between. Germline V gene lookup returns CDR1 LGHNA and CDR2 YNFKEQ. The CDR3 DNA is TGTGCCAGCAGCCAAGATCCCAGTTACAATGAGCAGTTCTTC. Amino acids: CASSQDPSYNEQFF.

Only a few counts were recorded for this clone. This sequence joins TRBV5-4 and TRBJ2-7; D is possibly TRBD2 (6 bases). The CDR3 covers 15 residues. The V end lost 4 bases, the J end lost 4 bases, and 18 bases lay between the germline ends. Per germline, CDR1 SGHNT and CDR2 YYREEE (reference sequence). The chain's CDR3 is CASSLGRRESYEQYF. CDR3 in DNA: TGTGCCAGCAGCCTAGGGAGACGGGAGAGTTACGAGCAGTACTTC.

Here the CDR3 DNA reads TGCGCCAGCAGCTTGAGGACAGACTCCTACAATGAGCAGTTCTTC. Translation: CASSLRTDSYNEQFF. This sequence joins TRBV5-1 and TRBJ2-1; D might be TRBD1 (6 bases). The ends were cut back, 1 base at V and 0 bases at J, with 8 bases in the middle. Germline V lookup: CDR1 SGHRS, CDR2 YFSETQ. The CDR3 sequence is 15 residues long.